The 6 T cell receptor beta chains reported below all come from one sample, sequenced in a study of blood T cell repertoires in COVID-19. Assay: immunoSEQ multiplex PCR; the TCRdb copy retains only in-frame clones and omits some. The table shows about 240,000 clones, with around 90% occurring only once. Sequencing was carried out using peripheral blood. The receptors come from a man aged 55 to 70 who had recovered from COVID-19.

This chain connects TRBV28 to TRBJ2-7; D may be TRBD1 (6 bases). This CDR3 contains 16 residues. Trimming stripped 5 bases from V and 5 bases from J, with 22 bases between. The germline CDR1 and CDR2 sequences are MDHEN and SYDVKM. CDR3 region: CASSILTWGPPDEQYF. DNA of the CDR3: TGTGCCAGCAGTATTCTGACGTGGGGGCCGCCCGACGAGCAGTACTTC. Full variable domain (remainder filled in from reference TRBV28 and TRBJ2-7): DVKVTQSSRYLVKRTGEKVFLECVQDMDHENMFWYRQDPGLGLRLIYFSYDVKMKEKGDIPEGYSVSREKKERFSLILESASTNQTSMYLCASSILTWGPPDEQYFGPGTRLTVT.

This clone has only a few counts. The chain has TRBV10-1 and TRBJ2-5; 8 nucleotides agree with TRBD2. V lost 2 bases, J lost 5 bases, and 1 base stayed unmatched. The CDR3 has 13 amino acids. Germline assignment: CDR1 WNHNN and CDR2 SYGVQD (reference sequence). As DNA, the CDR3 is TGCGCCAGCAGTGAGGGCGGGGGGGAGACCCAGTACTTC. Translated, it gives CASSEGGGETQYF.

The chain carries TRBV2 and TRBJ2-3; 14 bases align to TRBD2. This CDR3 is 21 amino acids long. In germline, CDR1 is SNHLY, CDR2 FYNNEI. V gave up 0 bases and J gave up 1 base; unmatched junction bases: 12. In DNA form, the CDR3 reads TGTGCCAGCAGTGAAGCGCTGACTAGCGGGGGGGCCATATCCCGCACAGATACGCAGTATTTT. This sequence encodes CASSEALTSGGAISRTDTQYF.

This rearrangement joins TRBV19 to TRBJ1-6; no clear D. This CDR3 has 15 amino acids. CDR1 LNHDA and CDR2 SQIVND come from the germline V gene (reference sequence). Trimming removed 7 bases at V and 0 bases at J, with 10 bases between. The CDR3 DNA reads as TGTGCCAGTAAAACCCGGAGCTCCTATAATTCACCCCTCCACTTT. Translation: CASKTRSSYNSPLHF.

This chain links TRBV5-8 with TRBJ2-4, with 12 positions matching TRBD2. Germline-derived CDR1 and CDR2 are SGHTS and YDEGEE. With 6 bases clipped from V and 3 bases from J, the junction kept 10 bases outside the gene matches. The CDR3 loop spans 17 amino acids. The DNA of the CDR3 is TGTGCCAGCATCCGACTAGCGGGAGTAGTCGGCAAAAACATTCAGTACTTC. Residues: CASIRLAGVVGKNIQYF.

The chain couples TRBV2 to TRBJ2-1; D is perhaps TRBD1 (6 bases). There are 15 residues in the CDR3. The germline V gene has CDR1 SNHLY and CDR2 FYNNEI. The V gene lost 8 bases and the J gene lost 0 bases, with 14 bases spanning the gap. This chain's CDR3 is CASRRQDVSYNEQFF. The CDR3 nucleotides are TGTGCCAGCCGAAGACAGGACGTCTCCTACAATGAGCAGTTCTTC. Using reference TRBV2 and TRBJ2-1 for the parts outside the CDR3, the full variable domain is EPEVTQTPSHQVTQMGQEVILRCVPISNHLYFYWYRQILGQKVEFLVSFYNNEISEKSEIFDDQFSVERPDGSNFTLKIRSTKLEDSAMYFCASRRQDVSYNEQFFGPGTRLTVL.